This T cell receptor (beta chain) appears in the sequencing data of a study of beta chain features in type 1 diabetes. Across the whole study: Age, gender and cell yields were alike across patients and healthy donors. Across all samples, fewer than 120,000,000 sorted cells were examined. Study-wide results and caveats: In type 1 diabetes patients, VDJ junctions had fewer insertions; deletions at these junctions were more frequent.

The CDR3 extends over 13 amino acids. V was trimmed by 4 bases and J by 2 bases, leaving 9 bases between them. Germline loops: CDR1 SGHAT, CDR2 FQNNGV. About this clone: The antigen remains undetermined.

TCRB transcripts that were expressed got sequenced, as all of the isolated RNA had been reverse transcribed. The table came from immunoSEQ multiplex PCR; TCRdb's copy has only in-frame clones and leaves some out. The data hold about 270,000 clones, with 13% to 15% observed a single time. The origin of this receptor is a woman aged 40 to 55 in good health. The sample comprised naive CD4+ T cells from blood. This chain uses TRBV11-2 with TRBJ2-7, with D unresolved. CDR3 region: CASSSVQTYEQYF. Written as DNA, the CDR3 is TGTGCCAGCAGCTCCGTCCAGACCTACGAGCAGTACTTC.